This T cell receptor beta chain was captured by sequencing in a study of early T cells in non-severe SARS-CoV-2 infection. Study-wide context: Sequencing targeted bulk RNA from unsorted whole blood, leaving chains unpaired.

As part of library construction, unique molecular identifiers were attached to individual cDNA molecules. TCRdb reanalysed the 5' RACE reads using MiXCR and keeps one entry per CDR3 protein. The sample yields fewer than 55,000 distinct CDR3 sequences, 4% to 4.5% seen once. The sample holds many counts of this clonotype. The antigen is not known. Study-level findings and limits: Sequences matched to VDJdb favored anti-spike CD8 responses, while private and CD4 specificities were missed.

This CDR3 spans 12 amino acids. Trimming pared 5 bases from V and 2 bases from J, leaving 7 bases between. This chain connects TRBV12-3 or TRBV12-4 to TRBJ2-7; weak D call: TRBD2 (6 bases). This sequence was found in an adult who was a healthcare worker with PCR-confirmed SARS-CoV-2 infection or an uninfected control (not recorded which). Specimen: whole blood. CDR3: CASSPGAYEQYF. The CDR3 nucleotides are TGTGCCAGCAGTCCGGGAGCCTACGAGCAGTACTTC.